This TCR beta chain was profiled in a study of beta chain features in type 1 diabetes. Every isolated RNA sample was fully reverse transcribed, so sequencing captured expressed TCRB transcripts. Assay: immunoSEQ multiplex PCR; the TCRdb copy retains only in-frame clones and omits some. The table shows 200,000 to 250,000 clones, with roughly two thirds occurring only once. V was clipped by 5 bases and J by 8 bases, with 12 bases between them. The germline V gene encodes CDR1 DFQATT and CDR2 SNEGSKA (reference sequence). The CDR3 has 11 amino acids. Sorted cells reached over 95% purity in every population.

The sequencing input was naive CD4+ T cells from blood. This clonotype was sampled from a man aged 25-45 years in good health. This chain links TRBV20-1 with TRBJ1-2; D is unresolved. CDR3 loop: CSARTPKGYTF. The CDR3 nucleotides read TGCAGTGCTCGCACCCCGAAAGGCTACACCTTC.